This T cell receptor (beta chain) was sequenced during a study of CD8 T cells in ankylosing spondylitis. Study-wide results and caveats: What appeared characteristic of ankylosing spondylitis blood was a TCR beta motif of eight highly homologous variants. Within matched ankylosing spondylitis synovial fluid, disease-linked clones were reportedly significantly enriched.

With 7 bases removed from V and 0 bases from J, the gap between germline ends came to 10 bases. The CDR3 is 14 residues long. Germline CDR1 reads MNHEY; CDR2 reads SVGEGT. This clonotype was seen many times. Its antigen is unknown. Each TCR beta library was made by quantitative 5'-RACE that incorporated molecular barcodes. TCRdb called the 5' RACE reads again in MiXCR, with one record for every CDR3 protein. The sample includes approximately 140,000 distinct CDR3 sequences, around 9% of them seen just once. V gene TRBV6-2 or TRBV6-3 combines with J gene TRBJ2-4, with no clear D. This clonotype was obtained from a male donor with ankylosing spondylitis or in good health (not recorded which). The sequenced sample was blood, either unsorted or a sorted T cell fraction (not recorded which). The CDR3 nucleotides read TGTGCCAGCAATCCACCGGGAGCCAAAAACATTCAGTACTTC. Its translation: CASNPPGAKNIQYF.